This TCR beta chain was found in a study of spatial heterogeneity in lung cancer. Study-level findings and limits: Coverage was estimated at roughly 7% of tumor T cells for alpha chains and more than 11% for beta chains. Tracking of tumor mutation counts was seen in expanded intratumoral alpha and beta TCR counts.

TCRdb re-called the 5' RACE reads with MiXCR, one entry per CDR3 protein. Of about 9,200 distinct CDR3 sequences in the sample, 2.9% were seen once. The ends lost 5 bases at V and 5 bases at J; junction bases unmatched: 13. The CDR3 contains 16 residues. From germline, CDR1 is SGHTA and CDR2 FQGNSA. Specified time point: sample taken at primary tumor resection. The donor population consisted of some 67 patients with untreated, early-stage non-small cell lung cancer. This clonotype was seen repeatedly, ten times or more. Its specificity is unknown. The chain uses TRBV7-2 and TRBJ2-3, with 7 bases identical to TRBD2. This TCR derives from a male donor with early-stage non-small cell lung cancer. The sample here was lung tumor tissue, taken at surgery. CDR3 nucleotide sequence: TGTGCCAGCAGCCCATATGGGGGGGGATTCGGAGATACGCAGTATTTT. Protein sequence: CASSPYGGGFGDTQYF. The full variable domain, its missing parts supplied by reference TRBV7-2 and TRBJ2-3, is GAGVSQSPSNKVTEKGKDVELRCDPISGHTALYWYRQSLGQGLEFLIYFQGNSAPDKSGLPSDRFSAERTGGSVSTLTIQRTQQEDSAVYLCASSPYGGGFGDTQYFGPGTRLTVL.